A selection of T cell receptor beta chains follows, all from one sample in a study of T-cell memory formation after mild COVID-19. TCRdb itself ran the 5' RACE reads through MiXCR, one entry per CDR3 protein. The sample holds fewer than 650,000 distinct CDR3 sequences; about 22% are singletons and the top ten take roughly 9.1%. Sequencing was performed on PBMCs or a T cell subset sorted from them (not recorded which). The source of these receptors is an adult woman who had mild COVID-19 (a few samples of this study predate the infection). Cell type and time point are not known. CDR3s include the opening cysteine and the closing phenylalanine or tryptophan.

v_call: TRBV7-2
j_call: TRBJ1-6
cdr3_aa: CASSLRSPGLNSPLHF

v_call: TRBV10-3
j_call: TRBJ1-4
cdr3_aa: CAISDGDRGGEKLFF

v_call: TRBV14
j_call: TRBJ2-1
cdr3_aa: CASSRDLGQGQWNNEQFF

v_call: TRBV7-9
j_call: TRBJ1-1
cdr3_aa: CASDQGVVTEAFF

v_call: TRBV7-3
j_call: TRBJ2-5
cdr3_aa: CASSSGGLEETQYF

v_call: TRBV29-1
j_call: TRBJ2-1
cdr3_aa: CSVPQGNEQFF

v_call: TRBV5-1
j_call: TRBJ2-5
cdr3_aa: CASSLGQEETQYF

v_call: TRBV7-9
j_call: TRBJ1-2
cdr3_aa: CASSSNRDRDGYGYTF

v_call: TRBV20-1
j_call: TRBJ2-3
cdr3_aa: CSAPGTASTDTQYF

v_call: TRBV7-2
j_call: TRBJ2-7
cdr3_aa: CASSTPDRGGYEQYF

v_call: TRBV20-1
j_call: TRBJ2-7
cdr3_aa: CSALSREQYEQYF

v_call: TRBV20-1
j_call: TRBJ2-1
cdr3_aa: CSARVPRPYNEQFF

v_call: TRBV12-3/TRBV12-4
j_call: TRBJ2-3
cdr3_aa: CASSRRQGGGTDTQYF

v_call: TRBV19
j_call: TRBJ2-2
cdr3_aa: CASRTAERANTGELFF